The clone carrying this T cell receptor beta chain has just one count. The data belong to a study of shared clonotypes between healthy human individuals. The CDR3 is 15 residues long. Germline CDR1 is LNHDA and CDR2 is SQIVND (reference sequence). Trimming removed 7 bases from V and 2 bases from J, with 15 bases in between. The table came from immunoSEQ multiplex PCR; TCRdb's copy has only in-frame clones and leaves some out. Here the sample spans roughly 1,000,000 clones, 75% to 80% being singletons. The chain uses TRBV19 and TRBJ2-1; D remains ambiguous. Sequenced input: memory CD4+ T cells from PBMCs. Subset indicated: CD45RA-negative fraction. The source of this sequence is a man between 18 and 35 years old in good health. Some clones in this sample may be carry-over from other donors' samples. This chain's CDR3 is CASTPESATYNEQFF. DNA of the CDR3: TGTGCCAGTACCCCCGAATCGGCTACCTACAATGAGCAGTTCTTC.